The rows below give T cell receptor beta chains drawn from one sample of a study of cytomegalovirus exposure and HLA in healthy donors. Sequenced by immunoSEQ multiplex PCR; TCRdb stores in-frame clones only, minus some. The data hold roughly 230,000 clones, with approximately 91% observed a single time. Specimen: PBMCs. These receptors were collected from a girl aged 2-15 years in good health and CMV-seronegative. CDR3s include the opening cysteine and the closing phenylalanine or tryptophan. The D gene is left open where the match is weak. A clone size is listed for some rows: how often the clone was seen (once, few, many), or a class if it is expanded.

>13|TRBV10-1|NA|TRBJ1-1|NA
CASSESGGTEAFF
TGCGCCAGCAGTGAGTCAGGGGGCACTGAAGCTTTCTTT
>12|TRBV5-5|NA|TRBJ2-7|NA
CASSLRDYEQYF
TGTGCCAGCAGCTTGCGGGACTACGAGCAGTACTTC
>14|TRBV5-8|NA|TRBJ1-5|NA
CASSLQNSNQPQHF
TGTGCCAGCAGCTTGCAGAATAGCAATCAGCCCCAGCATTTT
>18|TRBV27|TRBD2|TRBJ2-1|NA
CASMGRGIGGDQYNEQFF
TGTGCCAGCATGGGGCGCGGGATCGGGGGGGACCAATACAATGAGCAGTTCTTC
>14|TRBV5-3|NA|TRBJ2-3|NA
CARSLRLITDTQYF
TGTGCCAGAAGCTTGAGACTAATCACAGATACGCAGTATTTT
>12|TRBV6-5|NA|TRBJ1-1|NA
CASGQHRYEAFF
TGTGCCAGCGGCCAGCACAGGTATGAAGCTTTCTTT
>13|TRBV6-5|NA|TRBJ2-7|NA
CASSYAGSTEQYF
TGTGCCAGCAGTTATGCGGGGTCCACCGAGCAGTACTTC
>16|TRBV10-3|NA|TRBJ1-2|NA
CAMTPGRGITNYGYTF
TGTGCCATGACCCCGGGCAGGGGCATTACTAACTATGGCTACACCTTC
>16|TRBV5-1|TRBD2|TRBJ2-3|NA
CASSTRGGATTDTQYF
TGCGCCAGCAGCACTCGCGGGGGGGCCACCACAGATACGCAGTATTTT
>16|TRBV5-1|TRBD1|TRBJ2-2|NA
CASSSTGAPNTGELFF
TGCGCCAGCAGCTCGACAGGGGCCCCGAACACCGGGGAGCTGTTTTTT
>16|TRBV29-1|TRBD1|TRBJ1-1|NA
CSVEDLSTGPDTEAFF
TGCAGCGTTGAAGATCTCTCGACAGGGCCTGACACTGAAGCTTTCTTT
>15|TRBV19|TRBD1|TRBJ1-5|once
CASRPLTGSNQPQHF
TGTGCCAGTAGGCCCCTGACAGGGAGCAATCAGCCCCAGCATTTT
>13|TRBV6-1|NA|TRBJ1-4|NA
CASRRRGNEKLFF
TGTGCCAGCAGAAGAAGGGGAAATGAAAAACTGTTTTTT
>13|TRBV13|NA|TRBJ2-5|NA
CASSLFRGETQYF
TGTGCCAGCAGCTTATTCCGGGGAGAGACCCAGTACTTC
>15|TRBV2|TRBD1|TRBJ2-2|NA
CASSGGQGKTGELFF
TGTGCCAGCAGTGGGGGACAGGGGAAAACCGGGGAGCTGTTTTTT
>14|TRBV5-6|NA|TRBJ2-5|NA
CASSPQLGQETQYF
TGTGCCAGCAGCCCCCAACTAGGGCAGGAGACCCAGTACTTC
>15|TRBV12-1|NA|TRBJ1-1|NA
CASSFANRVSAEAFF
TGTGCCAGCAGCTTTGCGAACAGGGTATCCGCTGAAGCTTTCTTT
>15|TRBV5-6|TRBD1|TRBJ2-5|NA
CASSLRDRVLETQYF
TGTGCCAGCAGCTTGCGGGACAGGGTGCTGGAGACCCAGTACTTC
>15|TRBV18|NA|TRBJ1-1|NA
CASSQLQGSGTEAFF
TGTGCCAGCTCACAACTCCAGGGTTCTGGCACTGAAGCTTTCTTT
>16|TRBV27|TRBD1|TRBJ1-5|few
CASSPRQGASNQPQHF
TGTGCCAGCAGTCCGAGACAGGGGGCCAGCAATCAGCCCCAGCATTTT
>14|TRBV9|TRBD1|TRBJ1-6|NA
CASSGTDDNSPLHF
TGTGCCAGCAGTGGGACAGACGATAATTCACCCCTCCACTTT
>17|TRBV27|NA|TRBJ2-7|NA
CASSLRPTGFRTYEQYF
TGTGCCAGCAGCCTCCGCCCCACAGGGTTTCGGACCTACGAGCAGTACTTC
>15|TRBV4-2|TRBD2|TRBJ2-1|NA
CASSQVSGSGNEQFF
TGTGCCAGCAGCCAAGTTAGCGGGAGTGGCAATGAGCAGTTCTTC
>13|TRBV11-2|TRBD1|TRBJ1-2|NA
CASSLGQDLGYTF
TGTGCCAGCAGCCTTGGACAGGACCTTGGCTACACCTTC
>16|TRBV9|TRBD2|TRBJ2-1|NA
CASSRGLAGAYNEQFF
TGTGCCAGCAGTCGAGGACTAGCGGGCGCCTACAATGAGCAGTTCTTC
>15|TRBV5-1|NA|TRBJ2-1|NA
CASSPDSLGGNEQFF
TGCGCCAGCAGCCCCGACAGTTTGGGTGGTAATGAGCAGTTCTTC
>13|TRBV23-1|TRBD1|TRBJ1-1|NA
CASGQGPNTEAFF
TGCGCCAGCGGACAGGGCCCGAACACTGAAGCTTTCTTT
>12|TRBV19|NA|TRBJ1-5|NA
CASSMPRQPQHF
TGTGCCAGTTCTATGCCCCGTCAGCCCCAGCATTTT